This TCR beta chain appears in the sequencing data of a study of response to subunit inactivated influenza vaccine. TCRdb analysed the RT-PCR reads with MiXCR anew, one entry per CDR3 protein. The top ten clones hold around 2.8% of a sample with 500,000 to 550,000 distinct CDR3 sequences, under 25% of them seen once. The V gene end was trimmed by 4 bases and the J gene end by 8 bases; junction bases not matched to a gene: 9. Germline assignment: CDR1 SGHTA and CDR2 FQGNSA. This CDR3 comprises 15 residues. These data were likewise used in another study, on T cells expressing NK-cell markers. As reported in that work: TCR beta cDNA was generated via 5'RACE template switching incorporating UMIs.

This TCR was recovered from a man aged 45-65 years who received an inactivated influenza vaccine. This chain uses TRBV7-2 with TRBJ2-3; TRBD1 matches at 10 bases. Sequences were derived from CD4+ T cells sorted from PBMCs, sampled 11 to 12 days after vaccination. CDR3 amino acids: CASSSSTGGRGTQYF. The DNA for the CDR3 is TGTGCCAGCAGCTCCTCGACAGGGGGCAGGGGTACGCAGTATTTT.